This passage covers 2 T cell receptor beta chains from one sample sequenced in a study of blood T cell repertoires in COVID-19. Profiled with immunoSEQ multiplex PCR; TCRdb holds only in-frame clones, not every one. The sample yields fewer than 200,000 clones, about 86% seen once. Sequenced: peripheral blood. The receptors were gathered from a woman in her 70s who had recovered from COVID-19.

The chain is built from TRBV19 and TRBJ2-1, with TRBD1 matching over 9 bases. CDR1 LNHDA and CDR2 SQIVND come from the germline V gene (reference sequence). The J segment lost 3 bases and the V segment lost 5 bases, leaving 5 bases of the junction unmatched. CDR3 length equals 15 residues. This CDR3 reads CASSLGTGNYNEQFF. CDR3 coding DNA: TGTGCCAGTAGTCTCGGGACAGGGAACTACAATGAGCAGTTCTTC.

The chain recombines TRBV11-2 with TRBJ2-7; the match to TRBD1 covers 8 bases. Germline CDR1 is SGHAT and CDR2 is FQNNGV. The CDR3 runs 15 residues. The ends lost 5 bases at V and 1 base at J; junction bases unmatched: 7. Written as DNA, the CDR3 is TGTGCCAGCAGCCCGATGGACAGGGTTTCCTACGAGCAGTACTTC. Protein product: CASSPMDRVSYEQYF.